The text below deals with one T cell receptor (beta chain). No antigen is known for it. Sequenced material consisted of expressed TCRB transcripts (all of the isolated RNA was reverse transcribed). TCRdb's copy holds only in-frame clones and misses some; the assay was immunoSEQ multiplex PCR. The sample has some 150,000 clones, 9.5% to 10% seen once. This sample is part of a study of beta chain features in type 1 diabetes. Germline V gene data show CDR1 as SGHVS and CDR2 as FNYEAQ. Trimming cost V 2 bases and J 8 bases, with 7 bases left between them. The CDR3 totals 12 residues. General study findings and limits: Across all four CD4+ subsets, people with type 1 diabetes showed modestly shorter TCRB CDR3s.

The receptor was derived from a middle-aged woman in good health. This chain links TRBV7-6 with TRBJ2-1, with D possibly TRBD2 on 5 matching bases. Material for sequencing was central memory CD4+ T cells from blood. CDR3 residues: CASSLTRDEQFF. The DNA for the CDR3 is TGTGCCAGCAGCTTAACGAGGGATGAGCAGTTCTTC.